The 4 T cell receptor beta chains below were found in one sample sequenced in a study of monozygotic twins with inflammatory bowel disease. From its re-call of the 5' RACE reads, TCRdb lists each CDR3 protein once, without DNA. In all, the sample yields approximately 330,000 distinct CDR3 sequences. The material sequenced was blood. These receptors all come from a human donor with ulcerative colitis or Crohn's disease, or a healthy co-twin of an affected twin (not recorded which).

V and J are TRBV10-3 and TRBJ2-3; the TCRdb D gene call, TRBD2, has no DNA to confirm it. Germline CDR1 is ENHRY and CDR2 is SYGVKD. The CDR3 is 12 residues long. CDR3 region: CAISGGGDTQYF.

The chain combines TRBV6-1 with TRBJ2-6; TCRdb names TRBD1, which stays unverified in the absence of DNA. There are 16 residues in the CDR3. Germline values: CDR1 MNHNS, CDR2 SASEGT. The CDR3 is CASTGNVGSGANVLTF.

This chain links TRBV24-1 with TRBJ2-4; TCRdb proposes TRBD2, but this gene call is untestable without DNA. CDR1 is KGHDR and CDR2 is SFDVKD in the germline V gene. CDR3 size: 12 residues. CDR3 sequence reads: CATSVGLGIQYF.

The chain joins TRBV3-1 to TRBJ1-1; checking the TCRdb D call of TRBD1 is not possible without DNA. This CDR3 is 16 amino acids long. Germline assignment: CDR1 LGHDT and CDR2 YNNKEL (reference sequence). CDR3 region: CASSRTGPWSHPNAFF.